Presented here are 32 T cell receptor beta chains from one specimen sequenced in a study of shared clonotypes between healthy human individuals. The data were produced by immunoSEQ multiplex PCR, yet TCRdb's version contains in-frame clones alone and is incomplete. The table shows some 2,000,000 clones, with approximately 96% occurring only once. The sequenced sample consisted of naive CD4+ T cells sorted from blood. Documented subset: CD45RA+ positively selected. The source is a man younger than 35 in good health.

The rearrangement joins TRBV11-3 to TRBJ2-7; TRBD1 aligns across 9 bases. Germline V gene lookup returns CDR1 SGHNT and CDR2 YENEEA. Trimming at V came to 5 bases and at J to 7 bases, leaving 6 bases not matched to a gene. The CDR3 loop spans 13 amino acids. The CDR3 DNA is TGTGCCAGCAGCACGGACAGGGGTGGGGAGCAGTACTTC. This codes for CASSTDRGGEQYF.

J is TRBJ2-7 and V is TRBV7-9; 11 nucleotides agree with TRBD1. The V gene end was trimmed by 4 bases and the J gene end by 3 bases; junction bases not matched to a gene: 5. The CDR3 sequence is 15 residues long. CDR1 and CDR2 from the germline V gene are SEHNR and FQNEAQ (reference sequence). The CDR3 loop reads CASSSGQGVYYEQYF. The CDR3 region has the DNA TGTGCCAGCAGCTCGGGACAGGGGGTATACTACGAGCAGTACTTC.

This clone was seen once. The chain is built from TRBV9 and TRBJ1-2; tentative D call: TRBD1 (5 bases). Germline CDR1 is SGDLS and CDR2 is YYNGEE. The germline V and J ends were trimmed by 0 bases and 8 bases, with 5 bases remaining between them. The CDR3 length is 11 residues. The CDR3 region is CASSVGQGYTF. In DNA form, the CDR3 reads TGTGCCAGCAGCGTAGGACAGGGCTACACCTTC.

About this clone: The sample has other DNA sequences that encode this CDR3 too. The rearrangement uses TRBV5-1 and TRBJ2-7; 10 bases fit TRBD2. This CDR3 is built from 14 residues. V lost 1 base, J lost 2 bases, and 0 bases stayed unmatched. Per germline, CDR1 SGHRS and CDR2 YFSETQ. CDR3 residues: CASSLTSGTYEQYF. DNA for the CDR3: TGCGCCAGCAGCTTGACTAGCGGGACCTACGAGCAGTACTTC.

The chain joins TRBV5-6 to TRBJ1-2; no clear D gene. V lost 1 base, J lost 6 bases, and 7 bases lay in between. CDR1 is SGHDT and CDR2 is YYEEEE in the germline V gene. The CDR3 has 12 amino acids. The chain's CDR3 is CASSLLLDGYTF. The CDR3, as DNA: TGTGCCAGCAGCTTGTTATTAGATGGCTACACCTTC.

The chain recombines TRBV5-1 with TRBJ2-5; D perhaps matches TRBD1 (5 bases). Germline CDR1 SGHRS, CDR2 YFSETQ. This CDR3 contains 14 residues. Trimming stripped 0 bases from V and 3 bases from J, with 9 bases between. The CDR3 DNA reads TGCGCCAGCAGCTTGGCGCAGGGAAAAGAGACCCAGTACTTC. This sequence encodes CASSLAQGKETQYF. The full variable domain, with the rest looked up from reference TRBV5-1 and TRBJ2-5, is KAGVTQTPRYLIKTRGQQVTLSCSPISGHRSVSWYQQTPGQGLQFLFEYFSETQRNKGNFPGRFSGRQFSNSRSEMNVSTLELGDSALYLCASSLAQGKETQYFGPGTRLLVL.

The rearrangement links TRBV5-6 to TRBJ1-5, with D unresolved. The V and J ends lost 2 bases and 1 base respectively, with 7 bases between them. CDR1 is SGHDT, CDR2 YYEEEE, per germline. The CDR3 runs 14 residues. Here the CDR3 reads CASSFKGSNQPQHF. The CDR3 region has the DNA TGTGCCAGCAGCTTCAAGGGCAGCAATCAGCCCCAGCATTTT.

This clone appeared once. The CDR3 protein is CASRWEQYF. The CDR3 DNA reads TGTGCCAGCAGATGGGAGCAGTACTTC. This chain joins TRBV21-1 and TRBJ2-7. TRBV21-1 is recorded as a pseudogene. This CDR3 has 9 residues.

This sequence joins TRBV5-1 and TRBJ2-1, with 9 bases fitting TRBD1. The V gene end was trimmed by 0 bases and the J gene end by 9 bases; junction bases not matched to a gene: 7. Germline lookup yields CDR1 SGHRS and CDR2 YFSETQ. The CDR3 is 15 residues long. The CDR3 here is CASSLAGTGMGEQFF. Written as DNA, the CDR3 is TGCGCCAGCAGCTTGGCCGGGACAGGGATGGGTGAGCAGTTCTTC.

The chain is built from TRBV19 and TRBJ1-5; D ambiguous. V lost 3 bases and J 4 bases, leaving 4 bases between the germline ends. From germline, CDR1 is LNHDA and CDR2 SQIVND (reference sequence). The CDR3 spans 12 residues. This chain's CDR3 is CASSIKNQPQHF. DNA for the CDR3: TGTGCCAGTAGTATTAAGAATCAGCCCCAGCATTTT.

J is TRBJ2-3 and V is TRBV5-1, with 15 bases that match TRBD2. The CDR3 runs to 18 residues. J lost 2 bases, V lost 4 bases, and 8 bases had no gene match. The germline V gene encodes CDR1 SGHRS and CDR2 YFSETQ. This chain's CDR3 is CASSPGLAGGRVTDTQYF. In DNA form, the CDR3 reads TGCGCCAGCAGCCCAGGACTAGCGGGAGGGAGGGTCACAGATACGCAGTATTTT.

V usage is TRBV6-1 and J usage is TRBJ2-7; 7 nucleotides align to TRBD1. Germline values: CDR1 MNHNS, CDR2 SASEGT. This CDR3 is 14 amino acids long. Trimming at V came to 4 bases and at J to 6 bases, leaving 9 bases not matched to a gene. This CDR3 reads CASSATTQGSEQYF. The DNA for the CDR3 is TGTGCCAGCAGTGCCACCACACAGGGGAGCGAGCAGTACTTC.

About this clone: This specimen includes other DNA sequences encoding the same CDR3. The gene calls are TRBV30 and TRBJ2-5, with unresolved D. The germline CDR1 and CDR2 sequences are GTSNPN and SVGIG (reference sequence). The CDR3 has 11 residues. V was cut by 2 bases and J by 2 bases, with 3 bases left in between. The CDR3, as DNA: TGTGCCTGGAGTTCACAAGAGACCCAGTACTTC. Translating gives CAWSSQETQYF.

With regard to this clone: Other DNA sequences within the sample encode an identical CDR3. This sequence joins TRBV5-4 and TRBJ2-7, with D possibly TRBD1 on 5 matching bases. Germline-derived CDR1 and CDR2 are SGHNT and YYREEE (reference sequence). The ends were cut back, 0 bases at V and 3 bases at J, with 7 bases in the middle. CDR3 length equals 13 residues. The CDR3 nucleotides read TGTGCCAGCAGCTTGGACAGGAGCTACGAGCAGTACTTC. As protein: CASSLDRSYEQYF. Supplemented by reference TRBV5-4 and TRBJ2-7, the full variable domain reads ETGVTQSPTHLIKTRGQQVTLRCSSQSGHNTVSWYQQALGQGPQFIFQYYREEENGRGNFPPRFSGLQFPNYSSELNVNALELDDSALYLCASSLDRSYEQYFGPGTRLTVT.

The V gene is TRBV11-1, the J gene TRBJ2-2, with D perhaps matching TRBD1 (5 bases). Trimming stripped 1 base from V and 4 bases from J, with 13 bases between. The CDR3 has 16 residues. Per the germline V gene, CDR1 is SGHAT and CDR2 is FQDESV (reference sequence). CDR3 sequence: CASSLVGQAITGELFF. For the CDR3, the DNA is TGTGCCAGCAGCTTAGTGGGGCAAGCCATCACCGGGGAGCTGTTTTTT.

In its sample, this clone was seen once. The rearrangement joins TRBV18 to TRBJ2-1, with 14 bases identical to TRBD2. The germline V gene has CDR1 KGHSH and CDR2 LQKENI. V lost 3 bases to trimming and J lost 9 bases; unmatched junction nucleotides: 10. This CDR3 spans 17 amino acids. The CDR3 bases are TGTGCCAGCTCACCTCAGCTCGGGACTAGCGGGAGTAGTGAGCAGTTCTTC. Amino acid sequence: CASSPQLGTSGSSEQFF. The whole variable domain, filled in from reference TRBV18 and TRBJ2-1, reads NAGVMQNPRHLVRRRGQEARLRCSPMKGHSHVYWYRQLPEEGLKFMVYLQKENIIDESGMPKERFSAEFPKEGPSILRIQQVVRGDSAAYFCASSPQLGTSGSSEQFFGPGTRLTVL.

Comments on this clone: The same CDR3 is also encoded by other DNA sequences in this sample. The gene calls are TRBV5-1 and TRBJ2-2, with a possible D match to TRBD1 (6 bases). V lost 3 bases and J 5 bases, leaving 14 bases between the germline ends. Germline V gene sequence: CDR1 SGHRS, CDR2 YFSETQ. The CDR3 extends over 15 amino acids. For the CDR3, the DNA is TGCGCCAGCAGCTCGCGAACTGACAGGACCGGGGAGCTGTTTTTT. This gives the protein CASSSRTDRTGELFF.

CDR3 nucleotides: TGTGCCAGCAGTTACGCTCGAGGGGGCCATTACGAGCAGTACTTC. Translation: CASSYARGGHYEQYF. The rearrangement joins TRBV6-5 to TRBJ2-7; 7 nucleotides agree with TRBD1. Per germline, CDR1 MNHEY and CDR2 SVGAGI. The CDR3 has 15 residues. J lost 4 bases, V lost 2 bases, and 8 bases had no gene match.

The V and J genes are TRBV7-2 and TRBJ2-5; no definite D call. Germline V CDR1 and CDR2: SGHTA, FQGNSA. V was trimmed by 5 bases and J by 4 bases, leaving 17 bases between them. The CDR3 runs 15 residues. CDR3 protein: CASSDQLSNPETQYF. CDR3 nucleotides: TGTGCCAGCAGCGACCAATTGTCTAACCCAGAGACCCAGTACTTC.

The rearrangement links TRBV14 to TRBJ1-5; the D is unclear. In germline, CDR1 is SGHDN, CDR2 FVKESK. V lost 5 bases, J lost 9 bases, and 8 bases lay in between. The CDR3 runs 11 residues. CDR3 sequence: CASSGSGPQHF. Here the CDR3 DNA reads TGTGCCAGCAGCGGTTCGGGGCCCCAGCATTTT.

The chain couples TRBV5-1 to TRBJ1-2, with 8 nucleotides matching TRBD1. The CDR3 runs to 15 residues. The V segment lost 4 bases and the J segment 4 bases; nucleotides outside the gene matches: 9. Germline CDR1 SGHRS, CDR2 YFSETQ. DNA for the CDR3: TGCGCCAGCAGCAACAGGACAGGGAGGAGCTATGGCTACACCTTC. This sequence encodes CASSNRTGRSYGYTF.

V and J are TRBV15 and TRBJ1-4; D remains unclear. The CDR3 contains 16 residues. Trimming shortened V by 3 bases and J by 1 base, and 12 bases separated the two germline ends. In germline, CDR1 is LNHNV, CDR2 YYDKDF (reference sequence). CDR3 residues: CATSRDTAGTNEKLFF. The CDR3, as DNA: TGTGCCACCAGCAGGGATACGGCCGGAACTAATGAAAAACTGTTTTTT.

The V call is TRBV29-1, the J call TRBJ2-5, with D unresolved. The V gene's germline CDR1 is SQVTM and CDR2 ANQGSEA. Trimming cost V 8 bases and J 4 bases, with 17 bases left between them. This CDR3 contains 13 residues. DNA for the CDR3: TGCAGCACTGACCCGGGTGTCGGAGAGACCCAGTACTTC. Amino acids: CSTDPGVGETQYF.

The rearrangement links TRBV18 to TRBJ2-3, with 11 bases that match TRBD1. V gave up 3 bases and J gave up 4 bases; unmatched junction bases: 3. Germline CDR1 reads KGHSH; CDR2 reads LQKENI. The CDR3 is made up of 15 amino acids. The CDR3 loop is CASSPGQGASDTQYF. CDR3 in DNA: TGTGCCAGCTCACCCGGACAGGGGGCCTCAGATACGCAGTATTTT.

The V and J genes are TRBV5-1 and TRBJ1-6; 9 bases fit TRBD1. Germline CDR1 and CDR2: SGHRS and YFSETQ. The CDR3 covers 16 residues. V lost 2 bases to trimming and J lost 7 bases; unmatched junction nucleotides: 7. The CDR3 protein is CASSFQGTGTNSPLHF. CDR3 nucleotides: TGCGCCAGCAGCTTCCAAGGGACAGGGACGAATTCACCCCTCCACTTT.

The gene calls are TRBV7-9 and TRBJ2-7, with D possibly matching TRBD2 (6 bases). CDR3 length equals 16 residues. CDR1 is SEHNR, CDR2 FQNEAQ, per germline (reference sequence). V was cut by 0 bases and J by 2 bases, with 14 bases left in between. CDR3 nucleotide sequence: TGTGCCAGCAGCTTAGCGCAGGGCGGGGAAACCTACGAGCAGTACTTC. Protein product: CASSLAQGGETYEQYF.

The chain links TRBV6-6 to TRBJ1-4, with D unresolved. CDR1 is MNHNY, CDR2 SVGAGI, per germline (reference sequence). Deletions cut 3 bases from V and 5 bases from J, with 10 bases between. The CDR3 spans 14 residues. The CDR3 sequence is CASSYRPGNEKLFF. In DNA form, the CDR3 reads TGTGCCAGCAGTTATAGGCCAGGAAATGAAAAACTGTTTTTT.

The J gene is TRBJ1-6, the V gene TRBV5-4; possible D gene TRBD1, 5 bases. The CDR3 is made up of 17 amino acids. Germline V gene sequence: CDR1 SGHNT, CDR2 YYREEE (reference sequence). V lost 0 bases to trimming and J lost 1 base, with 11 bases between them. The CDR3 is CASSLEGVVSYNSPLHF. The CDR3 nucleotides read TGTGCCAGCAGCTTGGAAGGGGTGGTTTCCTATAATTCACCCCTCCACTTT.

J is TRBJ2-5 and V is TRBV5-4, with 9 bases identical to TRBD1. Per germline, CDR1 SGHNT and CDR2 YYREEE (reference sequence). The trim removed 3 bases at V and 3 bases at J, leaving 12 bases unmatched. The CDR3 has 17 amino acids. The CDR3 DNA reads TGTGCCAGCAGCTACTACCCACAGGGGGCCCCCAAAGAGACCCAGTACTTC. It yields the protein CASSYYPQGAPKETQYF. Full variable domain (missing parts from reference TRBV5-4 and TRBJ2-5): ETGVTQSPTHLIKTRGQQVTLRCSSQSGHNTVSWYQQALGQGPQFIFQYYREEENGRGNFPPRFSGLQFPNYSSELNVNALELDDSALYLCASSYYPQGAPKETQYFGPGTRLLVL.

This chain connects TRBV7-9 to TRBJ1-2; D gene uncertain. The CDR3 spans 12 residues. Germline V gives CDR1 SEHNR, CDR2 FQNEAQ (reference sequence). V lost 11 bases and J lost 6, with 16 bases in between. In DNA form, the CDR3 reads TGTGCCTTATCGGACGGGGTAAATGGCTACACCTTC. This codes for CALSDGVNGYTF.

This sequence joins TRBV7-9 and TRBJ2-7; 11 bases line up with TRBD2. V dropped 6 bases and J dropped 4; count of bases not matched to a gene: 8. Germline V gene data show CDR1 as SEHNR and CDR2 as FQNEAQ (reference sequence). The CDR3 has 15 amino acids. The CDR3: CASRDGTSGPYEQYF. DNA of the CDR3: TGTGCCAGCAGAGATGGGACTAGCGGACCTTACGAGCAGTACTTC. Full variable domain (remainder filled in from reference TRBV7-9 and TRBJ2-7): DTGVSQNPRHKITKRGQNVTFRCDPISEHNRLYWYRQTLGQGPEFLTYFQNEAQLEKSRLLSDRFSAERPKGSFSTLEIQRTEQGDSAMYLCASRDGTSGPYEQYFGPGTRLTVT.

This clone has just one count. The genes are TRBV11-2 and TRBJ1-1; 8 bases line up with TRBD1. Trimming cost V 5 bases and J 6 bases; bases outside gene matches: 8. Germline V gene data show CDR1 as SGHAT and CDR2 as FQNNGV. The CDR3 length is 14 residues. The CDR3 spells CASSTLRTGSEAFF. CDR3 nucleotides: TGTGCCAGCAGCACACTTCGGACAGGGTCTGAAGCTTTCTTT. The full variable domain, its missing parts supplied by reference TRBV11-2 and TRBJ1-1, is EAGVAQSPRYKIIEKRQSVAFWCNPISGHATLYWYQQILGQGPKLLIQFQNNGVVDDSQLPKDRFSAERLKGVDSTLKIQPAKLEDSAVYLCASSTLRTGSEAFFGQGTRLTVV.